These 5 T cell receptor beta chains were all obtained from the same sample, sequenced in a study of blood T cells in healthy people across ages. Primed by a sample-barcoded 5' primer and a J-beta primer mix, a second PCR proceeded for about 6 to 12 cycles. Via MiXCR, TCRdb re-called the 5' RACE reads, giving one row per CDR3 protein. The sample contains about 640,000 distinct CDR3 sequences, roughly 53% of which appear only once. The sample was blood. These TCRs come from a man aged 55 to 70 in good health.

This clonotype was counted many times. DNA for the CDR3: TGCAGTGCAAGACAGGGCGAGGGCACACGGGGTCGCAATGAGCAGTTCTTC. Its protein product is CSARQGEGTRGRNEQFF. This chain connects TRBV20-1 to TRBJ2-1; 7 bases match TRBD1. Germline V gives CDR1 DFQATT, CDR2 SNEGSKA (reference sequence). J lost 6 bases, V lost 6 bases, and 20 bases had no gene match. This CDR3 spans 17 amino acids.

Many counts were recorded for this clonotype. This chain joins TRBV5-1 and TRBJ2-7, with TRBD1 as a possible D gene (6 bases). CDR3 length: 16 residues. In germline, CDR1 is SGHRS, CDR2 YFSETQ. V was pared by 3 bases and J by 1 base, with 17 bases between. The CDR3 reads CASSSKRITGSYEQYF. CDR3 bases: TGCGCCAGCAGCTCCAAAAGAATCACAGGGTCCTACGAGCAGTACTTC.

This clonotype was counted only a few times. V usage is TRBV7-2 and J usage is TRBJ2-5; D remains unclear. With 5 bases removed from V and 3 bases from J, the gap between germline ends came to 19 bases. CDR3 length: 16 amino acids. Germline CDR1 reads SGHTA; CDR2 reads FQGNSA. The CDR3 DNA reads TGTGCCAGCAGCCCCCCCCCCTGGAAAGCTGAAGAGACCCAGTACTTC. This translates into CASSPPPWKAEETQYF.

As regards this clonotype: The junction departs from germline at one end; a sequencing error may be responsible. This chain joins TRBV6-1 and TRBJ2-6; a possible D gene is TRBD2 (7 bases). Looked up from germline, CDR1 is MNHNS and CDR2 is SASEGT. The CDR3 extends over 15 amino acids. The CDR3: CASMGGGSGADVLTF. CDR3 nucleotides: TGTGCCAGCATGGGGGGGGGCTCTGGGGCCGACGTCCTGACTTTC.

Turning to this clonotype: A read error may account for a junction end that differs from germline. J is TRBJ1-6 and V is TRBV6-5; no definite D call. The CDR3 is 13 amino acids. Germline CDR1 MNHEY, CDR2 SVGAGI. The CDR3 DNA is TGTGCCTGCAGTTTCCGGGGTAATTCACCCCTCCACTTT. As protein: CACSFRGNSPLHF.